This record looks at one T cell receptor beta chain sequence and its context. Its antigen is not identified. These data are taken from a study of T cells in Graves' hyperthyroidism and ophthalmopathy. Findings and caveats of the study: Most expanded thyroid clonotypes above 0.001 recurred in blood.

Germline V gene lookup returns CDR1 KGHSH and CDR2 LQKENI. V was pared by 2 bases and J by 3 bases, with 8 bases between. This CDR3 spans 13 amino acids. Amplified TCR beta CDR3 regions derived from RNA transcripts. HTBI primers were employed in a first-round RT-PCR of the TCR CDR3. One entry per CDR3 protein, called by TCRdb with MiXCR from the multiplex PCR reads. The table has hundreds of thousands of distinct CDR3 sequences, roughly an eighth seen once. At least 3 on the Clinical Activity Score was recorded for ophthalmopathy patients, who also had NOSPECS grade at least 4 and duration under 3 months. PBMCs stemmed from less than 13 ml fresh peripheral blood.

This receptor was identified in a woman between 40 and 50 years old with Graves' ophthalmopathy. This chain connects TRBV18 to TRBJ2-7, with D possibly TRBD1 on 6 matching bases. Material: blood. CDR3 sequence: CASSPKGGYEQYF. The CDR3 DNA sequence: TGTGCCAGCTCACCAAAAGGGGGCTACGAGCAGTACTTC.